This entry lists 2 T cell receptor beta chains sequenced from one sample in a study of blood T cell repertoires in COVID-19 (dated by TCRdb to 2018 to 2020). Libraries were constructed by the immunoSEQ multiplex PCR assay. What TCRdb holds here is the immuneACCESS table cut down to in-frame rearrangements. Part of the clones is not present; checked against another copy, under half of the missing clones reflect an unresolved V gene, and the others are unexplained. This sample gives about 84,000 clones in total; more than 80% of them show up just once. The ten largest make up roughly 28% of the sample. The specimen was peripheral blood. Every receptor here comes from a woman of 80 years or more with acute or convalescent COVID-19.

This clone was observed a handful of times. The chain uses TRBV6-2 or TRBV6-3 and TRBJ2-1; TRBD2 aligns across 11 bases. The junction had 4 bases not matched to a gene; V was cut back by 5 bases and J by 4 bases. Germline loops: CDR1 MNHEY, CDR2 SVGEGT. The CDR3 has 15 amino acids. CDR3 bases: TGTGCCAGCAGTCTCGGACTAGCGGGTTACAATGAGCAGTTCTTC. Its protein product is CASSLGLAGYNEQFF.

The chain combines TRBV29-1 with TRBJ1-5; tentative D call: TRBD1 (6 bases). CDR1 and CDR2 (germline): SQVTM, ANQGSEA. Trimming removed 7 bases from V and 7 bases from J, with 14 bases in between. CDR3 length: 12 amino acids. CDR3 in amino acids: CSAQQRGQPQHF. CDR3 sequence (DNA): TGCAGCGCCCAACAGAGGGGGCAGCCCCAGCATTTT.